What follows are 25 T cell receptor beta chains derived from one specimen sequenced in a study of blood T cell repertoires in COVID-19. Profiled with immunoSEQ multiplex PCR; TCRdb holds only in-frame clones, not every one. Of 50,000 to 65,000 clones in the sample, 86% are singletons; the top ten hold around 1.2%. Sequencing input: peripheral blood. These receptors were collected from a man between 35 and 55 years old with acute or convalescent COVID-19.

This sequence joins TRBV7-2 and TRBJ2-3, with D possibly matching TRBD2 (6 bases). Germline CDR1 is SGHTA and CDR2 is FQGNSA. This CDR3 is built from 13 residues. V gave up 5 bases and J gave up 11 bases, with 17 bases separating them. The CDR3 loop reads CASSHLGAGKQYF. The CDR3 DNA reads TGTGCCAGCAGCCATTTAGGGGCGGGGAAGCAGTATTTT.

This clone was seen only a few times. The rearrangement joins TRBV6-4 to TRBJ1-1; 8 bases agree with TRBD1. Losses at the gene ends were 3 bases for V and 2 bases for J; bases not matched to a gene: 5. There are 15 residues in the CDR3. CDR1 is MRHNA, CDR2 SNTAGT, per germline. The CDR3 bases are TGTGCCAGCAGTGAAGTGCCAGGGGGCAACACTGAAGCTTTCTTT. Amino acids: CASSEVPGGNTEAFF.

In its sample, this clone was seen once. This chain joins TRBV4-1 and TRBJ1-4; D not certain. Trimming took off 2 bases at V and 8 bases at J, with 15 bases between the two ends. This CDR3 is built from 15 residues. Per germline, CDR1 MGHRA and CDR2 YSYEKL. The CDR3 region has the DNA TGCGCCAGCAGCCAAAACCCTAGCCGGCCGGAAAAACTGTTTTTT. Amino acid sequence: CASSQNPSRPEKLFF.

This chain joins TRBV7-3 and TRBJ2-1; D might be TRBD1 (5 bases). V lost 5 bases and J 1 base, leaving 12 bases between the germline ends. Germline CDR1 SGHTA, CDR2 FQGTGA. The CDR3 length is 15 residues. The CDR3 sequence: CASSLTAGSYNEQFF. The DNA for the CDR3 is TGTGCCAGCAGCCTCACCGCAGGGTCCTACAATGAGCAGTTCTTC.

This rearrangement joins TRBV19 to TRBJ1-5, with no clear D. Germline V gene lookup returns CDR1 LNHDA and CDR2 SQIVND (reference sequence). V was shortened by 7 bases and J by 7 bases, with 23 bases between the two germline ends. The CDR3 sequence is 16 residues long. CDR3 loop: CASNKAHQRVYQPQHF. CDR3 coding DNA: TGTGCCAGTAATAAGGCACATCAGCGAGTATACCAGCCCCAGCATTTT. The full variable domain, rest sourced from reference TRBV19 and TRBJ1-5, is DGGITQSPKYLFRKEGQNVTLSCEQNLNHDAMYWYRQDPGQGLRLIYYSQIVNDFQKGDIAEGYSVSREKKESFPLTVTSAQKNPTAFYLCASNKAHQRVYQPQHFGDGTRLSIL.

A single count supports this clone. The chain has TRBV9 and TRBJ1-1, with 7 bases fitting TRBD1. This CDR3 has 15 amino acids. Germline V gene sequence: CDR1 SGDLS, CDR2 YYNGEE. With 3 bases clipped from V and 1 base from J, the junction kept 6 bases outside the gene matches. In DNA form, the CDR3 reads TGTGCCAGCAGCGAAACAGGGGCGGCGAACACTGAAGCTTTCTTT. Protein: CASSETGAANTEAFF.

The chain joins TRBV5-1 to TRBJ1-1; 7 bases fit TRBD1. Germline V gene lookup returns CDR1 SGHRS and CDR2 YFSETQ. The CDR3 has 14 residues. J lost 5 bases, V lost 1 base, and 5 bases had no gene match. CDR3 sequence (DNA): TGCGCCAGCAGCTTGCGACAGGGAGGAACTGAAGCTTTCTTT. Translating gives CASSLRQGGTEAFF.

V usage is TRBV12-3 or TRBV12-4 and J usage is TRBJ1-2, with 7 bases aligning to TRBD1. The CDR3 runs 11 residues. V was pared by 6 bases and J by 11 bases, with 6 bases of the junction left unmatched. CDR3 sequence (DNA): TGTGCCAGCAGGGACAGGTCCGCGTACACCTTC. It translates to CASRDRSAYTF.

This rearrangement joins TRBV30 to TRBJ1-1, with D perhaps TRBD1 (6 bases). Between the trimmed V and J ends, which lost 3 bases and 4 bases, there was a span of 18 bases. The germline V gene has CDR1 GTSNPN and CDR2 SVGIG (reference sequence). This CDR3 contains 15 residues. The CDR3 spells CAWRGTRGWATEAFF. The CDR3 DNA follows: TGTGCCTGGAGGGGGACACGCGGGTGGGCCACTGAAGCTTTCTTT.

The rearrangement uses TRBV15 and TRBJ2-7; 7 bases map to TRBD2. Trimming cost V 0 bases and J 4 bases; bases outside gene matches: 9. The CDR3 consists of 16 residues. Germline assignment: CDR1 LNHNV and CDR2 YYDKDF (reference sequence). CDR3 loop: CATSRDSQRGSYEQYF. CDR3 nucleotide sequence: TGTGCCACCAGCAGAGATTCACAGCGGGGTAGTTACGAGCAGTACTTC.

The chain recombines TRBV25-1 with TRBJ1-6, with TRBD1 matching over 10 bases. The germline V gene has CDR1 MGHDK and CDR2 SYGVNS. The ends lost 6 bases at V and 8 bases at J; junction bases unmatched: 7. CDR3 length: 15 residues. DNA of the CDR3: TGTGCCAGCAGAGCCTCCGGGACAGGGGATTCACCCCTCCACTTT. This encodes CASRASGTGDSPLHF.

The chain couples TRBV3-1 (or the pseudogene TRBV3-2) to TRBJ1-3; unclear D gene. The germline V and J ends were trimmed by 1 base and 3 bases, with 13 bases remaining between them. CDR1 and CDR2 from the germline V gene are LGHDT and YNNKEL (reference sequence). This CDR3 is built from 16 residues. The CDR3 DNA reads TGTGCCAGCAGCCAAGTTTCCGGTCGTTTTGGAAACACCATATATTTT. Translation: CASSQVSGRFGNTIYF.

The chain carries TRBV6-5 and TRBJ2-2, with 10 bases that match TRBD2. V shed 8 bases and J 6 bases; nucleotides not matched to a gene: 9. Germline V gene data show CDR1 as MNHEY and CDR2 as SVGAGI. The CDR3 is made up of 15 amino acids. The CDR3 region is CASAPKRGGPGELFF. In DNA form, the CDR3 reads TGTGCCAGCGCACCAAAGCGGGGGGGCCCCGGGGAGCTGTTTTTT.

The V and J genes are TRBV4-1 and TRBJ1-6, with D unresolved. Per the germline V gene, CDR1 is MGHRA and CDR2 is YSYEKL. The length of the CDR3 is 15 residues. The V end lost 4 bases, the J end lost 4 bases, and 11 bases lay between the germline ends. CDR3 amino acids: CASSLLLEYNSPLHF. The CDR3 DNA reads TGCGCCAGCAGCCTATTGCTGGAGTATAATTCACCCCTCCACTTT.

The V call is TRBV18, the J call TRBJ2-3, with no clear D. Germline CDR1 is KGHSH and CDR2 is LQKENI. V lost 6 bases, J lost 3 bases, and 10 bases lay in between. CDR3 length: 13 residues. CDR3 loop: CASSPGRTDTQYF. CDR3 bases: TGTGCCAGCTCCCCGGGTAGGACAGATACGCAGTATTTT.

CDR3 nucleotides: TGTGCCAGTAGCACTAACCAGGGAAACACCATATATTTT. As protein: CASSTNQGNTIYF. This chain uses TRBV19 with TRBJ1-3, with D uncertain. The germline CDR1 and CDR2 sequences are LNHDA and SQIVND (reference sequence). The ends were cut back, 6 bases at V and 4 bases at J, with 10 bases in the middle. The CDR3 length is 13 residues.

This clone was seen a single time. The V and J genes are TRBV19 and TRBJ2-1; TRBD1 agrees at 8 bases. The ends lost 5 bases at V and 3 bases at J; junction bases unmatched: 6. The germline V gene encodes CDR1 LNHDA and CDR2 SQIVND (reference sequence). This CDR3 spans 15 amino acids. This CDR3 is CASSYSGGSYNEQFF. The DNA of the CDR3 is TGTGCCAGTAGTTACTCAGGGGGCAGCTACAATGAGCAGTTCTTC.

The V call is TRBV3-1 (or the pseudogene TRBV3-2), the J call TRBJ1-2; D gene unclear. The germline V and J ends were trimmed by 1 base and 0 bases, with 9 bases remaining between them. Per the germline V gene, CDR1 is LGHDT and CDR2 is YNNKEL (reference sequence). This CDR3 has 15 amino acids. For the CDR3, the DNA is TGTGCCAGCAGCCAAGCGGGTGGAACTAACTATGGCTACACCTTC. Protein sequence: CASSQAGGTNYGYTF.

This chain connects TRBV6-5 to TRBJ1-2; D possibly corresponds to TRBD1 (5 bases). Germline V lookup: CDR1 MNHEY, CDR2 SVGAGI. The CDR3 spans 14 residues. V was trimmed by 4 bases and J by 8 bases, leaving 17 bases between them. The CDR3 loop is CASSSPGQGSGYTF. The CDR3 DNA reads TGTGCCAGCAGTTCCCCGGGTCAGGGATCCGGCTACACCTTC.

This chain connects TRBV13 to TRBJ1-2, with D hard to call. With 3 bases removed from V and 6 bases from J, the gap between germline ends came to 8 bases. This CDR3 is built from 12 residues. Germline CDR1 reads PRHDT; CDR2 reads FYEKMQ (reference sequence). CDR3 nucleotide sequence: TGTGCCAGCAGCTTTTCGTCTGATGGCTACACCTTC. The encoded protein is CASSFSSDGYTF.

The gene calls are TRBV5-1 and TRBJ2-5, with 11 bases fitting TRBD1. The CDR3 sequence is 15 residues long. Germline V CDR1 and CDR2: SGHRS, YFSETQ. V lost 4 bases to trimming and J lost 7 bases; unmatched junction nucleotides: 9. The CDR3 nucleotides read TGCGCCAGCAGCGAAGGACAGGGGGCGAGTGGGACCCAGTACTTC. It yields the protein CASSEGQGASGTQYF. Full variable domain (rest looked up from reference TRBV5-1 and TRBJ2-5): KAGVTQTPRYLIKTRGQQVTLSCSPISGHRSVSWYQQTPGQGLQFLFEYFSETQRNKGNFPGRFSGRQFSNSRSEMNVSTLELGDSALYLCASSEGQGASGTQYFGPGTRLLVL.

V is TRBV5-4 and J is TRBJ2-2; 7 nucleotides line up with TRBD1. This CDR3 region has 14 residues. J gave up 7 bases and V 7 bases, and 10 bases lay outside the gene matches. Germline lookup yields CDR1 SGHNT and CDR2 YYREEE (reference sequence). The CDR3 region is CASGLTGENGELFF. The CDR3 DNA reads as TGTGCCAGCGGCCTTACAGGGGAGAACGGGGAGCTGTTTTTT.

The gene calls are TRBV18 and TRBJ2-5; tentatively, D is TRBD2 (6 bases). This CDR3 has 14 residues. The germline V gene has CDR1 KGHSH and CDR2 LQKENI. Trimming removed 2 bases at V and 3 bases at J, with 10 bases between. CDR3 in amino acids: CASSPIPGEETQYF. In DNA, the CDR3 is TGTGCCAGCTCACCAATTCCGGGGGAAGAGACCCAGTACTTC.

The CDR3 loop is CATEDRGYNEQFF. CDR3 sequence (DNA): TGTGCCACCGAGGACAGGGGATACAATGAGCAGTTCTTC. The gene calls are TRBV24-1 and TRBJ2-1, with 9 nucleotides matching TRBD1. Germline trimming cut 9 bases from V and 4 bases from J; bases unmatched to any gene: 3. CDR1 is KGHDR and CDR2 is SFDVKD in the germline V gene. The length of the CDR3 is 13 residues.

The rearrangement links TRBV7-9 to TRBJ2-5; possible D gene TRBD1, 6 bases. Germline V gene lookup returns CDR1 SEHNR and CDR2 FQNEAQ (reference sequence). The CDR3 contains 16 residues. V shed 4 bases and J shed 2 bases, with 17 bases lying between them. CDR3 amino acids: CASSSDVTGPQETQYF. The CDR3 nucleotides read TGTGCCAGCAGCTCAGATGTCACAGGGCCTCAAGAGACCCAGTACTTC.